The rows below give T cell receptor beta chains drawn from one sample of a study of PD-1 blockade in classical Hodgkin lymphoma. Libraries were prepared by immunoSEQ multiplex PCR; TCRdb keeps only in-frame clonotypes and omits some of them. The table includes approximately 21,000 clones, approximately 90% detected once. Sample: CD4+ T cells from blood. These receptors were collected from a human donor with classical Hodgkin lymphoma. CDR3s include the opening cysteine and the closing phenylalanine or tryptophan. A D gene is named only where the DNA matches it firmly. Some rows have no size entry. The others give once, few or many, or a class for an expanded clone.

D	V	J	size	length	DNA	CDR3
-	TRBV7-9	TRBJ1-1	-	11	TGTGCCAGCACCCAGCTCGGTGAAGCTTTCTTT	CASTQLGEAFF
TRBD2	TRBV19	TRBJ2-5	-	15	TGTGCCAGTAGCGACCTAGCGGGAGATAGAGAGACCCAGTACTTC	CASSDLAGDRETQYF
-	TRBV7-2	TRBJ2-7	-	16	TGTGCCAGCAGCCCTAGAGGGGCTGGAGTTTCCTACGAGCAGTACTTC	CASSPRGAGVSYEQYF
-	TRBV5-6	TRBJ2-7	-	15	TGTGCCAGCAGCTCCCGGGAAGCACTCTCCTACGAGCAGTACTTC	CASSSREALSYEQYF
TRBD2	TRBV2	TRBJ2-7	-	14	TGTGCCAGCAAAGCTCGGGGAGCGGGAGGAGAGCAGTACTTC	CASKARGAGGEQYF
-	TRBV18	TRBJ1-1	-	13	TGTGCCAGCTCACCAACCCTATCCGGTGAAGCTTTCTTT	CASSPTLSGEAFF
TRBD2	TRBV11-2	TRBJ2-5	-	14	TGTGCCAGCACCCCCTCCCCGAGCCGGGGGGCCCAGTACTTC	CASTPSPSRGAQYF
-	TRBV5-1	TRBJ2-5	-	14	TGCGCCAGCAGCTTGGCAGGGCAGGGGGAGACCCAGTACTTC	CASSLAGQGETQYF
-	TRBV5-6	TRBJ2-5	-	11	TGTGCCAGCAGCTTGTCGGAGACCCAGTACTTC	CASSLSETQYF
-	TRBV6-4	TRBJ1-1	-	13	TGTGCCAGCAGGTGGGACGGGAACACTGAAGCTTTCTTT	CASRWDGNTEAFF
-	TRBV6-5	TRBJ2-3	-	12	TGTGCCAGCAGCCCACGGCGCGGTACGCAGTATTTT	CASSPRRGTQYF
TRBD2	TRBV15	TRBJ2-1	-	14	TGTGCCACCAGGACAACTAGCGGGAGGGCCTATTGGTTCTTC	CATRTTSGRAYWFF
-	TRBV5-6	TRBJ1-1	-	15	TGTGCCAGCAGCTCGCCGGCCCTATGGAACACTGAAGCTTTCTTT	CASSSPALWNTEAFF
-	TRBV10-1	TRBJ2-1	once	11	TGCGCCAGCAGTCAGGGTCGGGAGCAGTTCTTC	CASSQGREQFF